A selection of T cell receptor beta chains follows, all from one sample in a study of T cells in Graves' hyperthyroidism and ophthalmopathy. Using its own MiXCR run on the multiplex PCR reads, TCRdb lists one record per CDR3 protein. The top ten clones hold roughly 53% of a sample with some 210,000 distinct CDR3 sequences, about 15% of them seen once. Sequences were obtained from blood. The receptor set was obtained from a man aged 50-59 years with Graves' hyperthyroidism. The CDR3 runs from the conserved cysteine through the conserved F or W. D genes are given only for firm matches. Clone size is not always given. Where it is, it says once, few, many or a class for expanded clones.

v_gene	abundance	d_gene	j_gene	CDR3aa	CDR3nt
TRBV28	many	.	TRBJ2-3	CASGDLREQDTQYF	TGTGCCAGCGGGGATCTCCGAGAGCAAGATACGCAGTATTTT
TRBV18	few	.	TRBJ2-4	CASSPWDGAKNIQYF	TGTGCCAGCTCACCATGGGATGGAGCCAAAAACATTCAGTACTTC
TRBV10-2	many	TRBD2	TRBJ2-1	CASSGRGVNEQFF	TGCGCCAGCAGCGGGAGGGGGGTGAATGAGCAGTTCTTC
TRBV20-1	many	TRBD2	TRBJ2-1	CSAYTSGSPNEQFF	TGCAGTGCTTACACTAGCGGGAGCCCCAATGAGCAGTTCTTC
TRBV28	many	TRBD1	TRBJ1-4	CASSLTGVANEKLFF	TGTGCCAGCAGTCTAACAGGGGTGGCTAATGAAAAACTGTTTTTT
TRBV18	many	.	TRBJ1-5	CASSTDSTQPQHF	TGTGCCAGCTCAACGGACAGTACGCAGCCCCAGCATTTT
TRBV11-2	many	TRBD2	TRBJ2-7	CASSFAGLEVYEQYF	TGTGCCAGCAGCTTTGCTGGACTAGAAGTCTACGAGCAGTACTTC
TRBV20-1	few	TRBD2	TRBJ2-1	CSASGLAGRRSYNEQFF	TGCAGTGCTTCGGGACTAGCGGGGAGGAGGTCCTACAATGAGCAGTTCTTC
TRBV10-1	many	.	TRBJ2-1	CASSAFRGAYNEQFF	TGCGCCAGCAGTGCTTTCAGGGGCGCCTACAATGAGCAGTTCTTC
TRBV13	.	TRBD2	TRBJ2-1	CASSYLGWGRGLAGAIYNEQFF	TGTGCCAGCAGCTACCTAGGGTGGGGCAGGGGACTAGCGGGAGCAATCTACAATGAGCAGTTCTTC
TRBV25-1	many	.	TRBJ2-3	CASSGVGHPSTDTQYF	TGTGCCAGCAGTGGAGTGGGACATCCTAGCACAGATACGCAGTATTTT
TRBV10-3	.	TRBD1	TRBJ1-6	CAISEPGTGNSPLHF	TGTGCCATCAGTGAGCCCGGGACAGGGAATTCACCCCTCCACTTT
TRBV12-3/TRBV12-4	once	.	TRBJ2-2	CASRRGTGNAGELFF	TGTGCCAGCAGGCGAGGGACGGGCAACGCCGGGGAGCTGTTTTTT
TRBV11-2	many	.	TRBJ1-2	CASSVDKNYGYTF	TGTGCCAGCAGCGTGGACAAGAACTATGGCTACACCTTC
TRBV28	many	TRBD2	TRBJ2-7	CASSIWTSGRGEQYF	TGTGCCAGCAGTATCTGGACTAGCGGGAGGGGCGAGCAGTACTTC
TRBV28	many	TRBD1	TRBJ1-1	CASTETGTGGTEAFF	TGTGCCAGCACCGAAACCGGGACAGGGGGAACTGAAGCTTTCTTT
TRBV28	many	.	TRBJ2-1	CATTGYSYNEQFF	TGTGCCACCACGGGATACTCCTACAATGAGCAGTTCTTC
TRBV11-2	many	TRBD1	TRBJ2-3	CASSTGTGGSSTDTQYF	TGTGCCAGCAGCACCGGGACAGGGGGATCTAGCACAGATACGCAGTATTTT
TRBV2	many	TRBD2	TRBJ2-2	CASMGGYSGELFF	TGTGCCAGCATGGGAGGGTATTCCGGGGAGCTGTTTTTT
TRBV13	.	TRBD1	TRBJ1-2	CASRRQGSYGYTF	TGTGCCAGCAGACGACAGGGGTCCTATGGCTACACCTTC
TRBV29-1	.	.	TRBJ2-7	CSVGAPMGEQYF	TGCAGCGTAGGGGCTCCCATGGGGGAGCAGTACTTC
TRBV29-1	.	.	TRBJ2-6	CSVRGSGANVLTF	TGCAGCGTACGGGGCTCTGGGGCCAACGTCCTGACTTTC
TRBV6-9	.	.	TRBJ2-7	CASSYPGIEQYF	TGTGCCAGCAGTTACCCAGGTATCGAGCAGTACTTC
TRBV6-5	many	TRBD2	TRBJ2-5	CASSYPLAGGPPETQYF	TGTGCCAGCAGTTACCCACTAGCGGGAGGGCCGCCGGAGACCCAGTACTTC
TRBV14	many	TRBD1	TRBJ2-1	CASSQFGQGAGNEQFF	TGTGCCAGCAGCCAATTCGGACAGGGGGCCGGCAATGAGCAGTTCTTC
TRBV3-1	many	TRBD1	TRBJ1-1	CASSRGNRGITEAFF	TGTGCCAGCAGCCGCGGGAACAGGGGGATCACTGAAGCTTTCTTT
TRBV29-1	.	.	TRBJ2-2	CSVDSSNTGELFF	TGCAGCGTTGACAGTTCGAACACCGGGGAGCTGTTTTTT
TRBV6-2/TRBV6-3	many	.	TRBJ2-7	CASSYSSSSQNTYEQYF	TGTGCCAGCAGTTACTCGTCATCGTCTCAAAACACCTACGAGCAGTACTTC
TRBV5-1	many	.	TRBJ1-1	CASSCPGEGSCTEAFF	TGCGCCAGCAGCTGCCCTGGAGAGGGAAGTTGCACTGAAGCTTTCTTT
TRBV5-6	few	TRBD2	TRBJ2-5	CASSVAGTSGRASYF	TGTGCCAGCAGCGTAGCTGGGACTAGCGGGAGGGCTTCGTACTTC
TRBV12-3/TRBV12-4	many	.	TRBJ2-6	CASSFHRSGANVLTF	TGTGCCAGCAGTTTTCACCGATCTGGGGCCAACGTCCTGACTTTC
TRBV20-1	few	.	TRBJ2-1	CSAGTVPGGQNEQFF	TGCAGTGCGGGGACGGTCCCCGGAGGCCAAAATGAGCAGTTCTTC
TRBV28	many	TRBD2	TRBJ2-1	CASSLSETSGSQFF	TGTGCCAGCAGTTTATCTGAGACTAGCGGGTCTCAGTTCTTC
TRBV7-9	.	.	TRBJ1-1	CASSLGGRLNTEAFF	TGTGCCAGCAGCTTAGGGGGGCGCTTGAACACTGAAGCTTTCTTT
TRBV5-1	few	TRBD2	TRBJ2-1	CASRSGSSNEQFF	TGCGCCAGCCGTAGCGGGAGTAGCAATGAGCAGTTCTTC
TRBV20-1	.	TRBD2	TRBJ2-1	CSAREAYLAGGSSYNEQFF	TGCAGTGCTAGAGAGGCTTATCTAGCGGGAGGGAGCTCCTACAATGAGCAGTTCTTC
TRBV20-1	few	.	TRBJ2-3	CSARPDTDTQYF	TGCAGTGCTAGACCTGACACAGATACGCAGTATTTT
TRBV9	.	TRBD2	TRBJ2-1	CASSSTGTSNNEQFF	TGTGCCAGCAGCTCGACCGGGACTAGCAACAATGAGCAGTTCTTC
TRBV5-5	few	TRBD2	TRBJ2-7	CASSRVAGTSYEQYF	TGTGCCAGCAGCCGGGTAGCGGGAACCTCCTACGAGCAGTACTTC
TRBV20-1	many	TRBD1	TRBJ2-1	CSASGVPGQGSYNEQFF	TGCAGTGCTAGCGGAGTGCCGGGACAGGGCTCCTACAATGAGCAGTTCTTC
TRBV19	few	.	TRBJ2-1	CASSIYYEQFF	TGTGCCAGTAGTATATACTATGAGCAGTTCTTC
TRBV7-2	.	.	TRBJ1-3	CASSLAFSSGNTIYF	TGTGCCAGCAGCTTAGCGTTCAGCTCTGGAAACACCATATATTTT
TRBV6-6	many	TRBD1	TRBJ2-3	CASSYSGTATDTQYF	TGTGCCAGCAGTTACTCGGGGACAGCTACAGATACGCAGTATTTT
TRBV20-1	many	.	TRBJ2-1	CSARVSMGEQFF	TGCAGTGCTAGAGTGTCTATGGGTGAGCAGTTCTTC
TRBV30	many	TRBD1	TRBJ1-5	CASDGTGGGNQPQHF	TGTGCCTCCGACGGGACAGGGGGTGGGAATCAGCCCCAGCATTTT
TRBV12-3/TRBV12-4	many	.	TRBJ2-5	CASGGSGPGETQYF	TGTGCCAGCGGCGGATCGGGACCCGGGGAGACCCAGTACTTC
TRBV29-1	many	TRBD2	TRBJ2-1	CSVGLAGGYEQFF	TGCAGCGTTGGACTAGCGGGTGGTTATGAGCAGTTCTTC
TRBV29-1	.	TRBD2	TRBJ2-3	CSAVVAGGLTDTQYF	TGCAGCGCGGTGGTAGCGGGAGGCCTCACAGATACGCAGTATTTT
TRBV11-3	many	.	TRBJ2-7	CASSLVSELSYEQYF	TGTGCCAGCAGCTTAGTTAGCGAGCTATCCTACGAGCAGTACTTC
TRBV3-1	.	.	TRBJ2-2	CTSSQDTGELFF	TGTACCAGCAGCCAAGACACCGGGGAGCTGTTTTTT
TRBV19	few	TRBD2	TRBJ2-1	CASSIEGGRRFNEQFF	TGTGCCAGTAGTATAGAAGGCGGGAGAAGATTCAATGAGCAGTTCTTC
TRBV7-9	few	.	TRBJ2-7	CASSPPPGSLAYEQYF	TGTGCCAGCAGCCCCCCCCCAGGCAGCCTAGCCTACGAGCAGTACTTC
TRBV28	many	.	TRBJ1-2	CASNWGGAYGYTF	TGTGCCAGCAATTGGGGGGGCGCTTATGGCTACACCTTC
TRBV29-1	.	.	TRBJ2-1	CSVRGTPYNEQFF	TGCAGCGTTAGGGGGACACCATACAATGAGCAGTTCTTC
TRBV6-1	many	.	TRBJ2-1	CASSPGGFQRSYNEQFF	TGTGCCAGCAGCCCTGGGGGGTTTCAGAGATCCTACAATGAGCAGTTCTTC
TRBV6-1	many	.	TRBJ2-5	CASSEGQTLATQYF	TGTGCCAGCAGCGAGGGTCAAACACTGGCGACCCAGTACTTC